One sample yielded the 23 T cell receptor beta chains listed below, sequenced in a study of blood T cell repertoires in COVID-19. The protocol was immunoSEQ multiplex PCR, while the TCRdb copy is restricted to in-frame clones and leaves out a portion. The table records approximately 150,000 clones, nearly 90% of them present only once. Sequences were obtained from peripheral blood. The receptors here all came from a man in his 70s with acute or convalescent COVID-19.

The V and J genes are TRBV29-1 and TRBJ1-1, with TRBD1 as a possible D gene (6 bases). Germline lookup yields CDR1 SQVTM and CDR2 ANQGSEA. The CDR3 length is 14 residues. V was pared by 3 bases and J by 4 bases, with 15 bases between. The CDR3 loop is CSVDQGGDPTEAFF. The CDR3 nucleotides are TGCAGCGTTGATCAAGGGGGGGATCCCACTGAAGCTTTCTTT.

J is TRBJ1-2 and V is TRBV20-1; D perhaps matches TRBD1 (5 bases). Germline values: CDR1 DFQATT, CDR2 SNEGSKA (reference sequence). The CDR3 totals 13 residues. V lost 3 bases to trimming and J lost 4 bases, with 12 bases between them. The CDR3 here is CSASQGDFYGYTF. CDR3 nucleotide sequence: TGCAGTGCTAGTCAAGGGGACTTCTATGGCTACACCTTC.

This sequence joins TRBV19 and TRBJ2-1; the D gene is possibly TRBD2 (6 bases). Trimming removed 4 bases at V and 10 bases at J, with 20 bases between. There are 15 residues in the CDR3. Germline lookup yields CDR1 LNHDA and CDR2 SQIVND (reference sequence). CDR3: CASSTIGAGIEEQFF. For the CDR3, the DNA is TGTGCCAGTAGTACCATTGGGGCGGGAATCGAGGAGCAGTTCTTC.

The rearrangement joins TRBV5-1 to TRBJ1-6; D not resolved. Trimming cost V 0 bases and J 5 bases, with 3 bases left between them. Germline CDR1 is SGHRS and CDR2 is YFSETQ. The CDR3 covers 13 residues. The DNA for the CDR3 is TGCGCCAGCAGCTTGGCAGATAATTCACCCCTCCACTTT. It specifies CASSLADNSPLHF.

The V and J genes are TRBV7-9 and TRBJ2-3; 11 nucleotides match TRBD1. The CDR3 is made up of 13 amino acids. Per the germline V gene, CDR1 is SEHNR and CDR2 is FQNEAQ (reference sequence). After removal of 10 bases from V and 3 bases from J, the junction contained 3 bases not matched to a gene. The CDR3 sequence: CATGQGATDTQYF. The CDR3 DNA follows: TGTGCCACCGGACAGGGGGCAACAGATACGCAGTATTTT.

The rearrangement joins TRBV5-1 to TRBJ2-3, with 7 bases that match TRBD1. Germline assignment: CDR1 SGHRS and CDR2 YFSETQ. The J segment lost 4 bases and the V segment lost 0 bases, leaving 2 bases of the junction unmatched. The CDR3 runs 14 residues. The CDR3 sequence: CASSLGQGADTQYF. CDR3 coding DNA: TGCGCCAGCAGCTTGGGTCAGGGGGCAGATACGCAGTATTTT. Filled out from reference TRBV5-1 and TRBJ2-3, the complete variable domain reads KAGVTQTPRYLIKTRGQQVTLSCSPISGHRSVSWYQQTPGQGLQFLFEYFSETQRNKGNFPGRFSGRQFSNSRSEMNVSTLELGDSALYLCASSLGQGADTQYFGPGTRLTVL.

The chain uses TRBV19 and TRBJ2-1; weak D call: TRBD2 (6 bases). The germline gives CDR1 LNHDA, CDR2 SQIVND (reference sequence). This CDR3 spans 15 amino acids. The V end was cut by 3 bases, the J end by 5 bases, with 14 bases between. The CDR3 DNA is TGTGCCAGTAGTATTTTGGCGGGGATCAACAATGAGCAGTTCTTC. Protein: CASSILAGINNEQFF.

The V gene is TRBV20-1, the J gene TRBJ2-1; 8 nucleotides line up with TRBD1. This CDR3 is 13 amino acids long. The ends lost 3 bases at V and 7 bases at J; junction bases unmatched: 5. Germline loops: CDR1 DFQATT, CDR2 SNEGSKA (reference sequence). CDR3 coding DNA: TGCAGTGCTAGTAACAGGGGGAATAATGAGCAGTTCTTC. Encoded protein: CSASNRGNNEQFF.

The chain uses TRBV5-1 and TRBJ1-1, with unresolved D. The CDR3 runs 13 residues. V was shortened by 2 bases and J by 1 base, with 6 bases between the two germline ends. Per the germline V gene, CDR1 is SGHRS and CDR2 is YFSETQ. This chain's CDR3 is CASSFEENTEAFF. The CDR3 region has the DNA TGCGCCAGCAGCTTTGAGGAGAACACTGAAGCTTTCTTT.

The chain uses TRBV7-2 and TRBJ1-6; tentatively, D is TRBD1 (5 bases). The CDR3 has 14 residues. V lost 1 base and J lost 9, with 10 bases in between. Germline assignment: CDR1 SGHTA and CDR2 FQGNSA. The CDR3 loop is CASSLGQFSSPLHF. CDR3 in DNA: TGTGCCAGCAGCTTAGGACAGTTTAGTTCACCCCTCCACTTT.

The chain uses TRBV9 and TRBJ2-1; TRBD1 is a possible D gene (5 bases). Germline V gene sequence: CDR1 SGDLS, CDR2 YYNGEE. The V end was cut by 3 bases, the J end by 8 bases, with 12 bases between. CDR3 length: 13 residues. CDR3: CASSGHQGDEQFF. CDR3 in DNA: TGTGCCAGCAGCGGGCACCAAGGGGATGAGCAGTTCTTC.

This CDR3 is CASSLLVDRGQNSPLHF. The CDR3 DNA is TGTGCCAGCAGCCTGCTTGTCGACAGGGGGCAAAATTCACCCCTCCACTTT. The chain carries TRBV5-5 and TRBJ1-6; 10 bases align to TRBD1. This CDR3 has 17 residues. V shed 4 bases and J 7 bases; nucleotides not matched to a gene: 11. Germline CDR1 is SGHKS and CDR2 is YYEKEE (reference sequence). The entire variable domain, with the rest obtained from reference TRBV5-5 and TRBJ1-6, is as follows: DAGVTQSPTHLIKTRGQQVTLRCSPISGHKSVSWYQQVLGQGPQFIFQYYEKEERGRGNFPDRFSARQFPNYSSELNVNALLLGDSALYLCASSLLVDRGQNSPLHFGNGTRLTVT.

This chain connects TRBV18 to TRBJ1-6, with TRBD1 matching over 10 bases. From germline, CDR1 is KGHSH and CDR2 LQKENI. J was trimmed by 7 bases and V by 4 bases; bases with no gene match: 1. The CDR3 is made up of 14 amino acids. In DNA form, the CDR3 reads TGTGCCAGCTCACGGGACAGGGGAAATTCACCCCTCCACTTT. Its protein product is CASSRDRGNSPLHF.

The count of this clone is one. The CDR3 nucleotides are TGTGCCACCAAGGTACTGGGGGCGGAAGAGACCCAGTACTTC. Amino acid sequence: CATKVLGAEETQYF. The chain employs TRBV24-1 and TRBJ2-5, with a tentative D call TRBD1 (6 bases). With 8 bases removed from V and 3 bases from J, the gap between germline ends came to 15 bases. Germline-derived CDR1 and CDR2 are KGHDR and SFDVKD. This CDR3 has 14 residues.

The sample holds one count of this clone. The rearrangement links TRBV19 to TRBJ1-1; D perhaps matches TRBD1 (6 bases). V lost 6 bases, J lost 1 base, and 9 bases lay in between. In germline, CDR1 is LNHDA, CDR2 SQIVND (reference sequence). The CDR3 has 13 residues. The CDR3 loop reads CASRYRANTEAFF. Here the CDR3 DNA reads TGTGCCAGTAGGTACAGGGCGAACACTGAAGCTTTCTTT.

V usage is TRBV10-3 and J usage is TRBJ1-5; weak D call: TRBD1 (5 bases). The CDR3 contains 16 residues. With 0 bases removed from V and 2 bases from J, the gap between germline ends came to 11 bases. CDR1 and CDR2 from the germline V gene are ENHRY and SYGVKD. The CDR3 nucleotides are TGTGCCATCAGTGAGTCGAAAGGGGTGGGCAATCAGCCCCAGCATTTT. Amino acids: CAISESKGVGNQPQHF.

The chain uses TRBV7-6 and TRBJ2-3, with D possibly matching TRBD1 (5 bases). The length of the CDR3 is 12 residues. Trimming stripped 5 bases from V and 8 bases from J, with 11 bases between. CDR1 and CDR2 from the germline V gene are SGHVS and FNYEAQ. The CDR3 sequence: CASSPGAGTQYF. CDR3 DNA sequence: TGTGCCAGCAGCCCTGGGGCTGGTACGCAGTATTTT.

The rearrangement joins TRBV14 to TRBJ2-1; D possibly corresponds to TRBD2 (6 bases). CDR3 length equals 17 residues. The V end was cut by 0 bases, the J end by 5 bases, with 17 bases between. From germline, CDR1 is SGHDN and CDR2 FVKESK. The CDR3 sequence is CASSQDSGRIGNNEQFF. CDR3 bases: TGTGCCAGCAGCCAAGATTCGGGGAGGATAGGGAACAATGAGCAGTTCTTC.

The J gene is TRBJ1-1, the V gene TRBV19; TRBD1 matches at 10 bases. The CDR3 covers 14 residues. Per germline, CDR1 LNHDA and CDR2 SQIVND (reference sequence). Trimming removed 6 bases from V and 4 bases from J; junction bases left unmatched: 5. This chain's CDR3 is CASSGQGVGTEAFF. In DNA, the CDR3 is TGTGCCAGTAGCGGACAGGGGGTGGGCACTGAAGCTTTCTTT.

V usage is TRBV7-3 and J usage is TRBJ2-1; D is possibly TRBD2 (7 bases). Germline V gives CDR1 SGHTA, CDR2 FQGTGA. The CDR3 length is 15 residues. Between the trimmed V and J ends, which lost 5 bases and 9 bases, there was a span of 20 bases. CDR3 loop: CASSTQGRGTGEQFF. The CDR3 nucleotides are TGTGCCAGCAGCACCCAGGGGAGGGGGACCGGTGAGCAGTTCTTC.

The chain employs TRBV7-2 and TRBJ1-2, with D maybe TRBD1 (5 bases). The V end was cut by 3 bases, the J end by 4 bases, with 12 bases between. This CDR3 has 14 residues. Germline CDR1 reads SGHTA; CDR2 reads FQGNSA. The CDR3 is CASSLGQSPYGYTF. The CDR3 DNA is TGTGCCAGCAGCTTGGGGCAGTCACCCTATGGCTACACCTTC.

This clone has only one observation. J is TRBJ2-3 and V is TRBV7-9; 14 bases fit TRBD2. The germline CDR1 and CDR2 sequences are SEHNR and FQNEAQ (reference sequence). The CDR3 is 15 residues long. After removal of 4 bases from V and 5 bases from J, the junction contained 2 bases not matched to a gene. CDR3 loop: CASSSGLAGGDTQYF. CDR3 in DNA: TGTGCCAGCAGCTCAGGACTAGCGGGGGGAGATACGCAGTATTTT.

The chain recombines TRBV29-1 with TRBJ1-3; 7 bases fit TRBD1. Per the germline V gene, CDR1 is SQVTM and CDR2 is ANQGSEA. The CDR3 loop spans 14 amino acids. The trim removed 2 bases at V and 1 base at J, leaving 2 bases unmatched. The CDR3 coding sequence is TGCAGCGTTGAACAGGGGGTGTCTGGAAACACCATATATTTT. This gives the protein CSVEQGVSGNTIYF.